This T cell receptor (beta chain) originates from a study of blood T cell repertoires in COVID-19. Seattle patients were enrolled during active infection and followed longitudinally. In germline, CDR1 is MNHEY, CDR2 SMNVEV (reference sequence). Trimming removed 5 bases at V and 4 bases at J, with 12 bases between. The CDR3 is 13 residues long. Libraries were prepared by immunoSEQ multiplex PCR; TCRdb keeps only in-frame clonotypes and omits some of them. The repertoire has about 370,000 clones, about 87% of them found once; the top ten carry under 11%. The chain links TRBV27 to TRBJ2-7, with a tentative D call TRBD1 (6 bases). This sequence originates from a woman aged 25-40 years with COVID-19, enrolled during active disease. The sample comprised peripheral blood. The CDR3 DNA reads TGTGCCAGCAGTCCTCGAGGACAGTACGAGCAGTACTTC. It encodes CASSPRGQYEQYF.